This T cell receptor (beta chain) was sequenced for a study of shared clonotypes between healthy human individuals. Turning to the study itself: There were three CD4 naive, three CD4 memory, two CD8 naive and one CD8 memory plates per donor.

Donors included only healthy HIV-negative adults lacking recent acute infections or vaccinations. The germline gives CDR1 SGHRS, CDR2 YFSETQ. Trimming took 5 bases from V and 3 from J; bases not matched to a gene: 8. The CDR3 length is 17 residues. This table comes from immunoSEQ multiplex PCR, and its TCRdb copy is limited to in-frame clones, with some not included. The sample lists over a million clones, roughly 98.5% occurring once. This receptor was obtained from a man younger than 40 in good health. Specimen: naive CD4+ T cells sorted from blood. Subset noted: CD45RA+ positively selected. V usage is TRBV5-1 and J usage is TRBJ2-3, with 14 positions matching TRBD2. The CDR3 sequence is CASRKGTSGSGTDTQYF. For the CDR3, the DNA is TGCGCCAGCAGGAAGGGGACTAGCGGGAGTGGGACAGATACGCAGTATTTT.